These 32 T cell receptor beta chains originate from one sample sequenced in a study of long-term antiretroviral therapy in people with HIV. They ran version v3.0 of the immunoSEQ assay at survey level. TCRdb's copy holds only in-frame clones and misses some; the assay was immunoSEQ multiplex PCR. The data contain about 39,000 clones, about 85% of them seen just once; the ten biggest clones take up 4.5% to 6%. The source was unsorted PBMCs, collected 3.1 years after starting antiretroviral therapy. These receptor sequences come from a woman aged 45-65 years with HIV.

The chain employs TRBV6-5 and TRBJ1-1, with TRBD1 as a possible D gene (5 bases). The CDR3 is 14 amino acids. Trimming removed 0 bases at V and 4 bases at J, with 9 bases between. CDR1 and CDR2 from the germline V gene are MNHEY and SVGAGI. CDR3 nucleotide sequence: TGTGCCAGCAGTTACTCGGAGGGGTCCACTGAAGCTTTCTTT. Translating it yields CASSYSEGSTEAFF.

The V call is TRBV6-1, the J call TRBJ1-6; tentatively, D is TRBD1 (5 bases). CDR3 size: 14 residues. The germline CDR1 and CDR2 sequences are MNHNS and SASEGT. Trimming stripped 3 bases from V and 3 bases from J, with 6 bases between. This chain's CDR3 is CASSEGGYNSPLHF. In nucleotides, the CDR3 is TGTGCCAGCAGTGAGGGGGGCTATAATTCACCCCTCCACTTT.

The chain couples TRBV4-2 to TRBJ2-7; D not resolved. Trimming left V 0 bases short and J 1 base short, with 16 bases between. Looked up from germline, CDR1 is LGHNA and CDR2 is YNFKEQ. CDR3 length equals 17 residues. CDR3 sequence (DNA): TGTGCCAGCAGCCAAGAAAACACTCGGGTAGGGTCCTACGAGCAGTACTTC. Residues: CASSQENTRVGSYEQYF.

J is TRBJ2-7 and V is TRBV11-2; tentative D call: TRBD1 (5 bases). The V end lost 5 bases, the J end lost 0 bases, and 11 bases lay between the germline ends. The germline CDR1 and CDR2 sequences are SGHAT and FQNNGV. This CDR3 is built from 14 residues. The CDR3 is CASSGTRGSYEQYF. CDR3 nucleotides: TGTGCCAGCAGCGGAACAAGGGGCTCCTACGAGCAGTACTTC.

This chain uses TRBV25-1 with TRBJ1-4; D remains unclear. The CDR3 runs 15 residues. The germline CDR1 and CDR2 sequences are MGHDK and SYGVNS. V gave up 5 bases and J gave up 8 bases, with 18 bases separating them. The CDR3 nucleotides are TGTGCCAGCAGTTCAAGCTTAGATTTGAGGGAAAAACTGTTTTTT. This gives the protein CASSSSLDLREKLFF.

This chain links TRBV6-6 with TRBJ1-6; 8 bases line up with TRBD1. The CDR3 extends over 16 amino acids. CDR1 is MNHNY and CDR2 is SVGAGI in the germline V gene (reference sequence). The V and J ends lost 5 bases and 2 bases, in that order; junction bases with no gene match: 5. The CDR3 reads CASSPQGAPYNSPLHF. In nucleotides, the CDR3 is TGTGCCAGCAGTCCCCAGGGGGCGCCCTATAATTCACCCCTCCACTTT.

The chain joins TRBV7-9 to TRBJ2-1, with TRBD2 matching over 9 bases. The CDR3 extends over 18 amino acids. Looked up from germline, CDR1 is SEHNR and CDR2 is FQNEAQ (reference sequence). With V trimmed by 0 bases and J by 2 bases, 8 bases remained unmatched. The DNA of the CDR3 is TGTGCCAGCAGCTTAGCAAAAGCGGGGGGCGCCACCTACAATGAGCAGTTCTTC. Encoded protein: CASSLAKAGGATYNEQFF.

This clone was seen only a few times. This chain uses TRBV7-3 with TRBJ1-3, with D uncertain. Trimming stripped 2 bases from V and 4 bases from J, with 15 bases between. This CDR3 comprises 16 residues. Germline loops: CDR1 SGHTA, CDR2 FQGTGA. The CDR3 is CASSLAAAGMGNTIYF. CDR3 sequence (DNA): TGTGCCAGCAGCTTAGCCGCGGCGGGCATGGGAAACACCATATATTTT.

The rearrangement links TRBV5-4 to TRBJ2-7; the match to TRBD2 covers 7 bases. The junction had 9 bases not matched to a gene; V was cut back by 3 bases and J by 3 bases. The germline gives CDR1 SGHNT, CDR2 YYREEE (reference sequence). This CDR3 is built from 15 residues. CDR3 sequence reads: CASSWPGAGVYEQYF. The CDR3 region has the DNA TGTGCCAGCAGCTGGCCTGGGGCGGGGGTCTACGAGCAGTACTTC.

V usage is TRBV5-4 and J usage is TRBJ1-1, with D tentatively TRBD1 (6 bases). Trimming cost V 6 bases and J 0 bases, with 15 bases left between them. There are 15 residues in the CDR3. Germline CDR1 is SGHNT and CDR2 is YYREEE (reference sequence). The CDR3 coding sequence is TGTGCCAGCACCCCGAGGGGGGTTATGAACACTGAAGCTTTCTTT. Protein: CASTPRGVMNTEAFF.

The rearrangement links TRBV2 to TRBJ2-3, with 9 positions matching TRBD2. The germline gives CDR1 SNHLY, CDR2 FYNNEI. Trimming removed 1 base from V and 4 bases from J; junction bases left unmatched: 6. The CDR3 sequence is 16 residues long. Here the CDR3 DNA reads TGTGCCAGCAGTGAAGAGGCGGGGGGGCCCTCAGATACGCAGTATTTT. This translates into CASSEEAGGPSDTQYF.

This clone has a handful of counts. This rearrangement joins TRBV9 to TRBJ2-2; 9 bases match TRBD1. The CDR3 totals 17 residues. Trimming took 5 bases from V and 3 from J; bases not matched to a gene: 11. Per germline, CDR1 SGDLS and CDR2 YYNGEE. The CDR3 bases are TGTGCCAGCAGTCCGTACGGGACAGGGTTCGACACCGGGGAGCTGTTTTTT. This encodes CASSPYGTGFDTGELFF.

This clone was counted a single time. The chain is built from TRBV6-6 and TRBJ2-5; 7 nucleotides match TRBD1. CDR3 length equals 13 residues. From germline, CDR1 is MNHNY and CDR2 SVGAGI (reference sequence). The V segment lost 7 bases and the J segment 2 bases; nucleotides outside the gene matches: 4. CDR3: CASINRGQETQYF. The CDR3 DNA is TGTGCCAGCATCAACAGGGGACAAGAGACCCAGTACTTC.

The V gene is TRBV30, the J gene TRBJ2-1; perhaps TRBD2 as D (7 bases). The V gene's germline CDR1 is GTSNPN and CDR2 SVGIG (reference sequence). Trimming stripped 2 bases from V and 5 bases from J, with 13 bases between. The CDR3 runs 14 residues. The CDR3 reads CAWSYGGRHNEQFF. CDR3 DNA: TGTGCCTGGAGTTACGGGGGGCGACACAATGAGCAGTTCTTC.

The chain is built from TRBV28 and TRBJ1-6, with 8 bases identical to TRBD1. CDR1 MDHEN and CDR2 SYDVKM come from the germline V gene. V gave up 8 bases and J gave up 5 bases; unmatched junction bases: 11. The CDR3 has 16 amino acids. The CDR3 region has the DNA TGTGCCAGCTTATCACTCGCGGGACAGGATAATTCACCCCTCCACTTT. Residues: CASLSLAGQDNSPLHF.

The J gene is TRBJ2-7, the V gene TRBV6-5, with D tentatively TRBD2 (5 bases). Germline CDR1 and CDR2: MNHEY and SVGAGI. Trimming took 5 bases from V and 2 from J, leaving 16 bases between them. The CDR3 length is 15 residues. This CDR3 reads CASSPLGAPAYEQYF. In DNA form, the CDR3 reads TGTGCCAGCAGTCCCCTGGGAGCGCCTGCCTACGAGCAGTACTTC.

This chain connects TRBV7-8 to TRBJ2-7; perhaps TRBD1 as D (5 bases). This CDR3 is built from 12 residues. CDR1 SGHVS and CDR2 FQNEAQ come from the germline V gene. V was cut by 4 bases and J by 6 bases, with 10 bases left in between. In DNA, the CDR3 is TGTGCCAGCAGCTCTCAGGGTGCCGAGCAGTACTTC. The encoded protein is CASSSQGAEQYF.

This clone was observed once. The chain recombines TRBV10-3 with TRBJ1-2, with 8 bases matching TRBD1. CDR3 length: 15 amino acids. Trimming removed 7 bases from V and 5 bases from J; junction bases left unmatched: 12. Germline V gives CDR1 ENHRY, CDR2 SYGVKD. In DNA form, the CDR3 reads TGTGCCATCAACACAGGGGGGGTGAAGTCTTATGGCTACACCTTC. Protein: CAINTGGVKSYGYTF.

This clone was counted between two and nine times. Here the CDR3 reads CASSIGTGNSPLHF. DNA for the CDR3: TGTGCCAGCAGCATCGGGACAGGCAATTCACCCCTCCACTTT. This chain joins TRBV9 and TRBJ1-6; 8 bases are a match to TRBD1. The germline gives CDR1 SGDLS, CDR2 YYNGEE. The V segment lost 4 bases and the J segment 7 bases; nucleotides outside the gene matches: 4. The CDR3 length is 14 residues.

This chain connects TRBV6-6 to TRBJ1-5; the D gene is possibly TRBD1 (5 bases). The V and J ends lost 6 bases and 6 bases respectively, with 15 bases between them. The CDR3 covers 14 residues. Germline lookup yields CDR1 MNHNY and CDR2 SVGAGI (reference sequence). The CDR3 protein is CASSPGGGTQPQHF. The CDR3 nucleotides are TGTGCCAGCAGCCCGGGTGGGGGGACTCAGCCCCAGCATTTT.

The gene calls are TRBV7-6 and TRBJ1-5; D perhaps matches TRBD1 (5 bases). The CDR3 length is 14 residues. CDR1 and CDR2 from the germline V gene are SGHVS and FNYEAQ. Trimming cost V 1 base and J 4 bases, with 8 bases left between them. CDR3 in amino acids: CASSLGGGNQPQHF. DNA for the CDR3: TGTGCCAGCAGCTTAGGTGGGGGTAATCAGCCCCAGCATTTT.

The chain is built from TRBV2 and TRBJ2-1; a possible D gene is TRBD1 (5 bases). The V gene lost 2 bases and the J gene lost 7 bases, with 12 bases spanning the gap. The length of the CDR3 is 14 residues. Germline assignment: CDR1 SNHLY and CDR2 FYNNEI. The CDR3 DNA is TGTGCCAGCAGTGAATTTCAGGGCCGGAATGAGCAGTTCTTC. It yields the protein CASSEFQGRNEQFF. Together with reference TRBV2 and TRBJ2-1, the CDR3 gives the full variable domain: EPEVTQTPSHQVTQMGQEVILRCVPISNHLYFYWYRQILGQKVEFLVSFYNNEISEKSEIFDDQFSVERPDGSNFTLKIRSTKLEDSAMYFCASSEFQGRNEQFFGPGTRLTVL.

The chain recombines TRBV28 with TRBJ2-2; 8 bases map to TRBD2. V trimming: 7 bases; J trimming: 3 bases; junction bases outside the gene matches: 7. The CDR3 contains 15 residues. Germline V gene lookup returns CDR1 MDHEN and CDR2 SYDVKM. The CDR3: CASTFGTRDTGELFF. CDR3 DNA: TGTGCCAGCACTTTCGGGACTAGGGACACCGGGGAGCTGTTTTTT.

The CDR3 spells CASSGGTSGTLQETQYF. In DNA, the CDR3 is TGCGCCAGCAGCGGAGGGACTAGCGGGACCCTCCAAGAGACCCAGTACTTC. The V call is TRBV5-1, the J call TRBJ2-5, with TRBD2 matching over 13 bases. There are 17 residues in the CDR3. Germline-derived CDR1 and CDR2 are SGHRS and YFSETQ. V lost 4 bases, J lost 1 base, and 7 bases stayed unmatched.

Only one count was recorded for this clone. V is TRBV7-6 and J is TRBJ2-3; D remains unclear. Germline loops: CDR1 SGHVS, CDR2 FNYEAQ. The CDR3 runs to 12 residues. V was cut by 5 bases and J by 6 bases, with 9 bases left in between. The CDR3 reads CASSPESDTQYF. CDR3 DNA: TGTGCCAGCAGCCCGGAGTCGGATACGCAGTATTTT.

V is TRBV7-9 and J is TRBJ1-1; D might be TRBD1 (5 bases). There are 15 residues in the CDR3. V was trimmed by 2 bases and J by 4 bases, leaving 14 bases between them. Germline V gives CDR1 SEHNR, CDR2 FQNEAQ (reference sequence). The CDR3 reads CASSLNQGVSTEAFF. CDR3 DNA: TGTGCCAGCAGCTTAAATCAAGGGGTGAGCACTGAAGCTTTCTTT.

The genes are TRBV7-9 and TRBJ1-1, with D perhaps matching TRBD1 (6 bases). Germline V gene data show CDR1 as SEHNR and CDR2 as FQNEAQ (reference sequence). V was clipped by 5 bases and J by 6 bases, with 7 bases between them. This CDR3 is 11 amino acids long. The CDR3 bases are TGTGCCAGCAGCAAGGGGGCTGAAGCTTTCTTT. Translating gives CASSKGAEAFF.

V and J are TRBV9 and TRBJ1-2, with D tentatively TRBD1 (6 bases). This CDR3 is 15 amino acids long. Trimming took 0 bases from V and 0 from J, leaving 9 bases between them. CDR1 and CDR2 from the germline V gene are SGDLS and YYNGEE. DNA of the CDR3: TGTGCCAGCAGCGTAGGGGGGCTACCTAACTATGGCTACACCTTC. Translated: CASSVGGLPNYGYTF.

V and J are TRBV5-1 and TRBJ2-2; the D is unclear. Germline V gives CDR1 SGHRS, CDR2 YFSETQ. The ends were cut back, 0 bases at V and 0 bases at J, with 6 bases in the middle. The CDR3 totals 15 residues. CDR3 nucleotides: TGCGCCAGCAGCTTGGGAGCTACGAACACCGGGGAGCTGTTTTTT. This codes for CASSLGATNTGELFF.

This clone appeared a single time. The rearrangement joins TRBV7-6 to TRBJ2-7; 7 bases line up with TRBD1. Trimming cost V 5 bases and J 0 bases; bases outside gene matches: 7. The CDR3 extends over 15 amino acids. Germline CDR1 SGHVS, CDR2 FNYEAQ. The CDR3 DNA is TGTGCCAGCAGCATTGGGACAGTCCTCTCCTACGAGCAGTACTTC. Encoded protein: CASSIGTVLSYEQYF.

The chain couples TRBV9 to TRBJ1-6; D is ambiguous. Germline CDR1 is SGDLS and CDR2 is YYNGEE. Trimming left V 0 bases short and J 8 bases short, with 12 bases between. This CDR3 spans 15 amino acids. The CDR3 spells CASSVGVTADSPLHF. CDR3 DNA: TGTGCCAGCAGCGTAGGGGTAACAGCTGATTCACCCCTCCACTTT.

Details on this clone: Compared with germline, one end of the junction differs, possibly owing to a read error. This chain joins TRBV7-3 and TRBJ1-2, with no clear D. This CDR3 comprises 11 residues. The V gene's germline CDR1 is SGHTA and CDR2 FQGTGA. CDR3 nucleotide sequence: TGTGCCAGCAGCTTCTCCATGTCCCCGGCCTTC. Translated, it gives CASSFSMSPAF.